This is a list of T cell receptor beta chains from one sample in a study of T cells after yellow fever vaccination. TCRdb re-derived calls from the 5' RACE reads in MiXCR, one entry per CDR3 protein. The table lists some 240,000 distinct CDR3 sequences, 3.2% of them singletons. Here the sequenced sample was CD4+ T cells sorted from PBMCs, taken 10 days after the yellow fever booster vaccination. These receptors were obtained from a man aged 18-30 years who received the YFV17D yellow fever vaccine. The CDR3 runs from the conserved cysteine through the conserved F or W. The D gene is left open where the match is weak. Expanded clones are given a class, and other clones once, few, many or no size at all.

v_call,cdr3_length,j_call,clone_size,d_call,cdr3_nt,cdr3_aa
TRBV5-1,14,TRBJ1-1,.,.,TGCGCCAGCAGCCTCCAGGGGTACCGCACTGGAGCTTTCTTT,CASSLQGYRTGAFF
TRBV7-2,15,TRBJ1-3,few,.,TGTGCCAGCAGCCCCGCGGGCGGCACTGGAAACACCATATATTTT,CASSPAGGTGNTIYF
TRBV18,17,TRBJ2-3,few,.,TGTGCCAGCTCACCACGGTGGAGGGGACCGAGCACAGATACGCAGTATTTT,CASSPRWRGPSTDTQYF
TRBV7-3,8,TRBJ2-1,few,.,TGTGCCAGCAGCGGGGACCTATTC,CASSGDLF
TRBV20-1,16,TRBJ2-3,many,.,TGCAGTGCTAGTGGGTTCCGGACAGAGGGACTTGATACGCAGTATTTT,CSASGFRTEGLDTQYF
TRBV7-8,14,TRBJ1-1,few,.,TGTGCCAGCAGCTTGTACCCCATGAACACTGAAGCTTTCTTT,CASSLYPMNTEAFF
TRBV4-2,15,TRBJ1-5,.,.,TGTGCCAGCAGCCAAGCCGTAAATAGCAATCAGCCCCAGCATTTT,CASSQAVNSNQPQHF
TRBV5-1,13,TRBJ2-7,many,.,TGCGCCAGCAGCAGACAGGGAGGCTACGAGCAGTACTTC,CASSRQGGYEQYF
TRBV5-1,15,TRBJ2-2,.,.,TGCGCCAGCAGCTTGGAGGGGAGTCGGGCCGGGGAGCTGTTTTTT,CASSLEGSRAGELFF
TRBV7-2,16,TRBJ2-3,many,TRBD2,TGTGCCAGCAGCTCAAGAGTGGGGGGGAACACAGATACGCAGTATTTT,CASSSRVGGNTDTQYF
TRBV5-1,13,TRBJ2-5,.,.,TGCGCCAGCAGCTTCGCGTACCAAGAGACCCAGTACTTC,CASSFAYQETQYF
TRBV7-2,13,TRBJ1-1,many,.,TGTGCCAGCAGCTGGGCAGGGTACACTGAAGCTTTCTTT,CASSWAGYTEAFF
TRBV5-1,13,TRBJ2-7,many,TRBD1,TGCGCCAGCAGCAACAGGGGGCCCCCGGAGCAGTACTTC,CASSNRGPPEQYF